The 20 T cell receptor beta chains below were found in one sample sequenced in a study of blood T cell repertoires in COVID-19. Only in-frame clones appear in the TCRdb table, and some are missing; sequencing was by immunoSEQ multiplex PCR. Counted here are 150,000 to 190,000 clones, 70% to 90% occurring once; the ten biggest clones make up approximately 2.3%. The sequenced sample was peripheral blood. The receptors stem from a woman in her seventies with acute or convalescent COVID-19.

Turning to this clone: The sample holds other DNA sequences that translate to the same CDR3. The rearrangement links TRBV5-1 to TRBJ1-2, with TRBD1 matching 9 bases. Trimming cost V 3 bases and J 5 bases; bases outside gene matches: 5. Germline V lookup: CDR1 SGHRS, CDR2 YFSETQ. This CDR3 is 14 amino acids long. The CDR3 bases are TGCGCCAGCAGCTCCGGGACAGGGTCTTATGGCTACACCTTC. Protein: CASSSGTGSYGYTF.

The chain joins TRBV7-9 to TRBJ2-3, with a weak D call TRBD1 (5 bases). The CDR3 runs 16 residues. Germline CDR1 SEHNR, CDR2 FQNEAQ (reference sequence). Trimming pared 5 bases from V and 5 bases from J, leaving 20 bases between. The CDR3 loop reads CASSTFSGQGIDTQYF. CDR3 nucleotides: TGTGCCAGCAGCACATTCTCTGGGCAGGGAATAGATACGCAGTATTTT.

V usage is TRBV28 and J usage is TRBJ1-6, with 9 bases aligning to TRBD1. J gave up 10 bases and V 7 bases, and 2 bases lay outside the gene matches. Germline CDR1 reads MDHEN; CDR2 reads SYDVKM. This CDR3 is 12 amino acids long. The CDR3: CASTQGASPLHF. In DNA, the CDR3 is TGTGCCAGCACACAGGGGGCGTCACCCCTCCACTTT.

The CDR3 loop reads CSVEGDRLDPFF. In DNA, the CDR3 is TGCAGCGTTGAAGGGGACAGGCTCGACCCTTTCTTT. The chain employs TRBV29-1 and TRBJ1-1, with 8 bases lining up with TRBD1. After removal of 1 base from V and 12 bases from J, the junction contained 7 bases not matched to a gene. In germline, CDR1 is SQVTM, CDR2 ANQGSEA. CDR3 length: 12 amino acids.

The chain couples TRBV7-9 to TRBJ1-1; 7 bases are shared with TRBD1. The germline gives CDR1 SEHNR, CDR2 FQNEAQ (reference sequence). The CDR3 totals 15 residues. J lost 5 bases, V lost 5 bases, and 11 bases had no gene match. The CDR3 reads CASSPPGGRSTEAFF. The CDR3, as DNA: TGTGCCAGCAGCCCTCCAGGGGGAAGGAGTACTGAAGCTTTCTTT. The full variable domain, completed using reference TRBV7-9 and TRBJ1-1, is DTGVSQNPRHKITKRGQNVTFRCDPISEHNRLYWYRQTLGQGPEFLTYFQNEAQLEKSRLLSDRFSAERPKGSFSTLEIQRTEQGDSAMYLCASSPPGGRSTEAFFGQGTRLTVV.

The gene calls are TRBV13 and TRBJ2-1; no firm D call. Trimming pared 6 bases from V and 1 base from J, leaving 10 bases between. The CDR3 covers 14 residues. The germline CDR1 and CDR2 sequences are PRHDT and FYEKMQ (reference sequence). This CDR3 reads CASSLQRSYNEQFF. CDR3 bases: TGTGCCAGCAGTCTACAGAGATCCTACAATGAGCAGTTCTTC.

The J gene is TRBJ1-5, the V gene TRBV19; 8 nucleotides agree with TRBD1. Germline CDR1 reads LNHDA; CDR2 reads SQIVND (reference sequence). This CDR3 has 14 residues. The V segment lost 7 bases and the J segment 7 bases; nucleotides outside the gene matches: 9. The DNA for the CDR3 is TGTGCCAGTAAAGTCCGACAGGGGTTCCAGCCCCAGCATTTT. Its protein product is CASKVRQGFQPQHF.

V gene TRBV18 combines with J gene TRBJ1-1; the D gene is possibly TRBD1 (5 bases). Germline V gene sequence: CDR1 KGHSH, CDR2 LQKENI. V was trimmed by 8 bases and J by 1 base, leaving 11 bases between them. This CDR3 is 13 amino acids long. The CDR3 nucleotides are TGTGCCAGCCGGGAGGGGCAGAACACTGAAGCTTTCTTT. Translation: CASREGQNTEAFF.

The rearrangement links TRBV11-2 to TRBJ1-3; D remains ambiguous. Trimming cost V 4 bases and J 2 bases, with 12 bases left between them. Germline lookup yields CDR1 SGHAT and CDR2 FQNNGV. The CDR3 is 15 residues long. For the CDR3, the DNA is TGTGCCAGCAGCTCCCAGGTGGTTCCTGGAAACACCATATATTTT. It encodes CASSSQVVPGNTIYF.

This clone was observed a single time. The genes are TRBV7-8 and TRBJ1-5, with a weak D call TRBD1 (5 bases). The CDR3 extends over 15 amino acids. Germline V gene lookup returns CDR1 SGHVS and CDR2 FQNEAQ. V was clipped by 2 bases and J by 4 bases, with 12 bases between them. The CDR3 reads CASSLSGGGNQPQHF. Written as DNA, the CDR3 is TGTGCCAGCAGCTTATCGGGGGGTGGGAATCAGCCCCAGCATTTT.

The V gene is TRBV2, the J gene TRBJ1-5; 8 positions agree with TRBD1. The V gene end was trimmed by 3 bases and the J gene end by 3 bases; junction bases not matched to a gene: 7. The CDR3 length is 16 residues. Germline V lookup: CDR1 SNHLY, CDR2 FYNNEI. The CDR3 reads CASSEGGRGPNQPQHF. The CDR3 coding sequence is TGTGCCAGCAGTGAGGGGGGCAGGGGGCCCAATCAGCCCCAGCATTTT.

This clone occurred once. V gene TRBV7-3 combines with J gene TRBJ1-6; D is possibly TRBD1 (6 bases). The V end lost 4 bases, the J end lost 4 bases, and 11 bases lay between the germline ends. The V gene's germline CDR1 is SGHTA and CDR2 FQGTGA. This CDR3 has 15 amino acids. CDR3 sequence reads: CASSSTGTYNSPLHF. CDR3 bases: TGTGCCAGCAGCTCCACCGGGACATATAATTCACCCCTCCACTTT. The whole variable domain, remainder taken from reference TRBV7-3 and TRBJ1-6, is GAGVSQTPSNKVTEKGKYVELRCDPISGHTALYWYRQSLGQGPEFLIYFQGTGAADDSGLPNDRFFAVRPEGSVSTLKIQRTERGDSAVYLCASSSTGTYNSPLHFGNGTRLTVT.

Here the CDR3 reads CASSVLLEDTEAFF. The CDR3 DNA reads TGTGCCAGCAGTGTCTTACTGGAGGACACTGAAGCTTTCTTT. The genes are TRBV28 and TRBJ1-1; no clear D. This CDR3 is 14 amino acids long. Germline CDR1 is MDHEN and CDR2 is SYDVKM. V was pared by 5 bases and J by 3 bases, with 13 bases between.

The chain links TRBV10-2 to TRBJ2-1; D is possibly TRBD2 (5 bases). The germline V gene has CDR1 WSHSY and CDR2 SAAADI. V was trimmed by 4 bases and J by 6 bases, leaving 7 bases between them. This CDR3 has 12 amino acids. As DNA, the CDR3 is TGCGCCAGCAGTGTACTAGTCAATGAGCAGTTCTTC. This sequence encodes CASSVLVNEQFF.

J is TRBJ1-6 and V is TRBV19, with TRBD1 matching 10 bases. Germline-derived CDR1 and CDR2 are LNHDA and SQIVND (reference sequence). CDR3 length equals 15 residues. With 5 bases clipped from V and 6 bases from J, the junction kept 4 bases outside the gene matches. Here the CDR3 DNA reads TGTGCCAGTAGTCCCCGGACAGGGGGTAATTCACCCCTCCACTTT. Its translation: CASSPRTGGNSPLHF.

The rearrangement joins TRBV4-2 to TRBJ1-3, with unresolved D. V lost 2 bases and J 0 bases, leaving 5 bases between the germline ends. This CDR3 has 14 amino acids. Germline V CDR1 and CDR2: LGHNA, YNFKEQ. The CDR3, as DNA: TGTGCCAGCAGCCAACCTTACTCTGGAAACACCATATATTTT. It translates to CASSQPYSGNTIYF.

This clone occurred a few times. The rearrangement uses TRBV2 and TRBJ2-1, with TRBD2 matching 9 bases. Trimming at V came to 4 bases and at J to 7 bases, leaving 11 bases not matched to a gene. The CDR3 has 16 residues. Per germline, CDR1 SNHLY and CDR2 FYNNEI. The CDR3: CASSARLAGGPNEQFF. Here the CDR3 DNA reads TGTGCCAGCAGTGCTAGGTTGGCGGGGGGGCCGAATGAGCAGTTCTTC.

The chain uses TRBV3-1 (or the pseudogene TRBV3-2) and TRBJ1-4, with a tentative D call TRBD1 (6 bases). With 1 base removed from V and 6 bases from J, the gap between germline ends came to 15 bases. This CDR3 has 16 residues. Per the germline V gene, CDR1 is LGHDT and CDR2 is YNNKEL (reference sequence). The CDR3 here is CASSQVPGGVDEKLFF. In nucleotides, the CDR3 is TGTGCCAGCAGCCAAGTCCCGGGGGGCGTTGATGAAAAACTGTTTTTT.

The V call is TRBV27, the J call TRBJ1-6, with D tentatively TRBD1 (6 bases). This CDR3 region has 15 residues. V lost 4 bases to trimming and J lost 4 bases, with 11 bases between them. Germline V gene sequence: CDR1 MNHEY, CDR2 SMNVEV (reference sequence). The chain's CDR3 is CASSSRTDYNSPLHF. The DNA of the CDR3 is TGTGCCAGCAGTTCCCGGACAGATTATAATTCACCCCTCCACTTT.

The rearrangement links TRBV9 to TRBJ1-1; the D gene is possibly TRBD1 (5 bases). In germline, CDR1 is SGDLS, CDR2 YYNGEE. V lost 4 bases and J 4 bases, leaving 17 bases between the germline ends. The CDR3 is 15 residues long. The CDR3 bases are TGTGCCAGCAGCCCAAGGGGATGGTCGAGCACTGAAGCTTTCTTT. This sequence encodes CASSPRGWSSTEAFF.